The 19 T cell receptor beta chains reported below all come from one sample, sequenced in a study of cytomegalovirus exposure and HLA in healthy donors (dated by TCRdb to about 2017). Libraries were constructed by the immunoSEQ multiplex PCR assay. For the multiplex PCR, a mixture combining 60 forward primers for TCR Vbeta segments and 13 reverse primers for TCR Jbeta segments was used. This immuneACCESS table, as held by TCRdb, lists in-frame sequences with V and J called but not all clones. Of the missing ones, under half trace to an unresolved V gene in checked studies; the others have no known cause. The table for this sample lists about 180,000 clones; 75% to 80% of them were counted only once. The ten largest make up approximately 6.3% of the sample. Material for sequencing was PBMCs. The receptors come from a man between 35 and 55 years old in good health and CMV-seropositive.

This chain connects TRBV11-3 to TRBJ1-1; D may be TRBD1 (5 bases). In germline, CDR1 is SGHNT, CDR2 YENEEA. The CDR3 contains 14 residues. The germline V and J ends were trimmed by 5 bases and 3 bases, with 13 bases remaining between them. CDR3 protein: CASSLQGPHTEAFF. DNA for the CDR3: TGTGCCAGCAGCCTCCAGGGCCCCCACACTGAAGCTTTCTTT.

This clone was counted a few times. The chain joins TRBV19 to TRBJ1-3; no clear D gene. The germline V gene has CDR1 LNHDA and CDR2 SQIVND (reference sequence). The CDR3 consists of 16 residues. Trimming left V 3 bases short and J 4 bases short, with 16 bases between. The CDR3 DNA reads as TGTGCCAGTAGTATTCACCGAATGACAAGAGGAAACACCATATATTTT. This encodes CASSIHRMTRGNTIYF.

The chain recombines TRBV9 with TRBJ2-5; 7 bases align to TRBD2. The length of the CDR3 is 13 residues. V dropped 2 bases and J dropped 5; count of bases not matched to a gene: 3. Germline loops: CDR1 SGDLS, CDR2 YYNGEE. CDR3 protein: CASSVGAGETQYF. The CDR3 DNA is TGTGCCAGCAGCGTGGGAGCGGGGGAGACCCAGTACTTC.

The J gene is TRBJ2-1, the V gene TRBV2, with 10 positions matching TRBD2. The CDR3 runs 15 residues. V was pared by 6 bases and J by 6 bases, with 8 bases of the junction left unmatched. Germline V gene data show CDR1 as SNHLY and CDR2 as FYNNEI. CDR3 in amino acids: CASSPSGRATNEQFF. The CDR3 nucleotides are TGTGCCAGCAGCCCAAGCGGGAGGGCCACCAATGAGCAGTTCTTC.

The chain employs TRBV14 and TRBJ2-1; TRBD2 agrees at 14 bases. Germline loops: CDR1 SGHDN, CDR2 FVKESK. CDR3 length: 16 amino acids. The junction had 8 bases not matched to a gene; V was cut back by 4 bases and J by 9 bases. Here the CDR3 DNA reads TGTGCCAGCAGCCTACTGGGACTAGCGGGAGTCACTGAGCAGTTCTTC. Its protein product is CASSLLGLAGVTEQFF.

In the case of this clone: A read error may account for a junction end that differs from germline. This rearrangement joins TRBV6-1 to TRBJ1-1, with 7 bases matching TRBD1. CDR1 is MNHNS and CDR2 is SASEGT in the germline V gene. The CDR3 is made up of 15 amino acids. The CDR3 protein is CAVFVHGTANAEAFF. In DNA, the CDR3 is TGTGCCGTTTTCGTTCATGGGACAGCGAACGCTGAAGCTTTCTTT.

This chain connects TRBV19 to TRBJ1-1; the D gene is possibly TRBD1 (5 bases). Trimming removed 5 bases at V and 10 bases at J, with 14 bases between. Germline-derived CDR1 and CDR2 are LNHDA and SQIVND (reference sequence). The CDR3 runs to 12 residues. The CDR3 loop reads CASSLNQGGAFF. In DNA, the CDR3 is TGTGCCAGTAGTCTCAATCAGGGAGGAGCTTTCTTT.

The CDR3 reads CASSPLRDSPTYEQYF. CDR3 coding DNA: TGTGCCAGCAGCCCCCTTAGGGACAGCCCTACCTACGAGCAGTACTTC. V usage is TRBV27 and J usage is TRBJ2-7; TRBD1 aligns across 7 bases. Per germline, CDR1 MNHEY and CDR2 SMNVEV (reference sequence). CDR3 length equals 16 residues. V was clipped by 6 bases and J by 2 bases; unmatched bases: 13.

About this clone itself: One junction end disagrees with the germline gene, perhaps due to a read error. The chain joins TRBV5-1 to TRBJ2-6; the match to TRBD2 covers 7 bases. The CDR3 totals 18 residues. CDR1 and CDR2 from the germline V gene are SGHRS and YFSETQ. DNA of the CDR3: TGCGCCAGCAGCTTGGGTAGCGGGTTTCGGACTGGGGCCAACGGCCTGACTTTC. Translating gives CASSLGSGFRTGANGLTF.

CDR3 in DNA: TGTGCCAGCTCACGAACTCAGGGGGCGTATAGTGAAAAACTGTTTTTT. This gives the protein CASSRTQGAYSEKLFF. This chain uses TRBV18 with TRBJ1-4, with TRBD1 matching 8 bases. CDR3 length equals 16 residues. CDR1 KGHSH and CDR2 LQKENI come from the germline V gene. Trimming at V came to 4 bases and at J to 7 bases, leaving 11 bases not matched to a gene.

The rearrangement links TRBV18 to TRBJ2-7; 10 bases align to TRBD1. Germline-derived CDR1 and CDR2 are KGHSH and LQKENI. With V trimmed by 4 bases and J by 6 bases, 6 bases remained unmatched. The CDR3 sequence is 14 residues long. CDR3 protein: CASSLGTGVGEQYF. CDR3 coding DNA: TGTGCCAGCTCACTCGGGACAGGGGTCGGCGAGCAGTACTTC.

The chain couples TRBV5-4 to TRBJ2-7; D uncertain. The CDR3 runs 12 residues. Trimming took 4 bases from V and 6 from J, leaving 11 bases between them. Germline-derived CDR1 and CDR2 are SGHNT and YYREEE (reference sequence). The CDR3 DNA follows: TGTGCCAGCAGCCTCTTTCGGAGCGAGCAGTACTTC. Translating it yields CASSLFRSEQYF.

The chain recombines TRBV29-1 with TRBJ2-7; D unclear. Germline CDR1 reads SQVTM; CDR2 reads ANQGSEA. V was clipped by 4 bases and J by 4 bases, with 5 bases between them. The CDR3 loop spans 10 amino acids. In DNA form, the CDR3 reads TGCAGCGTTGTGGCATACGAGCAGTACTTC. Its protein product is CSVVAYEQYF.

The chain employs TRBV14 and TRBJ2-3; 14 nucleotides align to TRBD2. V gave up 4 bases and J gave up 5 bases; unmatched junction bases: 8. This CDR3 spans 17 amino acids. Germline loops: CDR1 SGHDN, CDR2 FVKESK. The CDR3 here is CASSRSGTSGSGDTQYF. The CDR3 nucleotides are TGTGCCAGCAGCCGTTCCGGGACTAGCGGGAGTGGAGATACGCAGTATTTT. The full variable domain, in which reference TRBV14 and TRBJ2-3 provide the parts outside the CDR3, is EAGVTQFPSHSVIEKGQTVTLRCDPISGHDNLYWYRRVMGKEIKFLLHFVKESKQDESGMPNNRFLAERTGGTYSTLKVQPAELEDSGVYFCASSRSGTSGSGDTQYFGPGTRLTVL.

J is TRBJ2-3 and V is TRBV29-1, with D possibly matching TRBD1 (7 bases). Trimming left V 7 bases short and J 4 bases short, with 18 bases between. Germline-derived CDR1 and CDR2 are SQVTM and ANQGSEA. The CDR3 length is 14 residues. The CDR3 loop reads CSAETSTGADTQYF. The CDR3 DNA sequence: TGCAGCGCCGAGACTAGTACAGGGGCAGATACGCAGTATTTT.

This clone has a single count. The V gene is TRBV11-2, the J gene TRBJ2-2; 9 nucleotides agree with TRBD2. The CDR3 contains 14 residues. Germline CDR1 reads SGHAT; CDR2 reads FQNNGV. V lost 2 bases to trimming and J lost 10 bases; unmatched junction nucleotides: 5. CDR3: CASSLISGREELFF. CDR3 bases: TGTGCCAGCAGCTTAATTAGCGGGAGAGAGGAGCTGTTTTTT.

The rearrangement joins TRBV27 to TRBJ1-1; D is perhaps TRBD1 (6 bases). The germline CDR1 and CDR2 sequences are MNHEY and SMNVEV (reference sequence). The CDR3 totals 15 residues. The V end was cut by 6 bases, the J end by 0 bases, with 14 bases between. The chain's CDR3 is CASRDWGRLNTEAFF. CDR3 coding DNA: TGTGCCAGCAGGGATTGGGGGCGCTTGAACACTGAAGCTTTCTTT.

CDR3: CASREGTGKVTQHF. The CDR3 DNA reads as TGTGCCAGCAGGGAAGGGACAGGGAAAGTTACCCAGCATTTT. The chain combines TRBV28 with TRBJ1-5; 9 positions agree with TRBD1. V lost 6 bases to trimming and J lost 11 bases; unmatched junction nucleotides: 11. The CDR3 extends over 14 amino acids. The germline V gene encodes CDR1 MDHEN and CDR2 SYDVKM.

This clone has just a few counts. The chain recombines TRBV19 with TRBJ1-1; D not resolved. The CDR3 runs to 13 residues. Looked up from germline, CDR1 is LNHDA and CDR2 is SQIVND (reference sequence). With 1 base removed from V and 1 base from J, the gap between germline ends came to 4 bases. CDR3 amino acids: CASSIGENTEAFF. CDR3 nucleotide sequence: TGTGCCAGTAGTATAGGCGAGAACACTGAAGCTTTCTTT.